This is a list of T cell receptor beta chains from one sample in a study of cytomegalovirus exposure and HLA in healthy donors. Some clones are missing from TCRdb's copy, which holds only in-frame ones; the method was immunoSEQ multiplex PCR. Of about 140,000 clones in the sample, more than 60% are singletons; the top ten hold around 3.4%. The material sequenced was PBMCs. These receptor sequences come from a man between 40 and 49 years old in good health and CMV-seronegative. CDR3s include the opening cysteine and the closing phenylalanine or tryptophan. A D gene is named only where the DNA matches it firmly. Rows give clone size only sometimes, using once, few, many, or a class for an expanded clone.

D,size,V,J,DNA,CDR3
NA,NA,TRBV29-1,TRBJ2-3,TGCAGCGTTGGCAGTCCGACACTCCGCACAGATACGCAGTATTTT,CSVGSPTLRTDTQYF
TRBD1,NA,TRBV5-4,TRBJ2-3,TGTGCCAGCAGCTTGCCGACCCTCGGAACAGGGGAGACAGATACGCAGTATTTT,CASSLPTLGTGETDTQYF
TRBD2,NA,TRBV5-1,TRBJ2-1,TGCGCCAGCACCCCCCTAGCGGGGGGGCCCAATGAGCAGTTCTTC,CASTPLAGGPNEQFF
NA,NA,TRBV7-3,TRBJ1-2,TGTGCCAGCAGCTTAGGGGCCGATCGCAGGAATCCTAACTATGGCTACACCTTC,CASSLGADRRNPNYGYTF
TRBD1,NA,TRBV27,TRBJ1-1,TGTGCCAGCAGTTCCCTCAGAATCCGAAGCTTGACAGGGCAGAACACTGAAGCTTTCTTT,CASSSLRIRSLTGQNTEAFF
NA,NA,TRBV5-1,TRBJ2-3,TGCGCCAGCAGGAGGGAGGCGGATACGCAGTATTTT,CASRREADTQYF
NA,few,TRBV6-5,TRBJ1-6,TGTGCCAGCAGTTACCTGGGGACTGAGACACCCCTCCACTTT,CASSYLGTETPLHF
NA,NA,TRBV6-5,TRBJ1-2,TGTGCCAGCAGTTACGGACAGAACTATGGCTACACCTTC,CASSYGQNYGYTF
NA,few,TRBV7-8,TRBJ1-1,TGTGCCAGCAGCTTAGCGGTGGCGGCTGAAGCTTTCTTT,CASSLAVAAEAFF
NA,once,TRBV20-1,TRBJ2-7,TGCAGTGCTCGCTCCTACGAGCAGTACTTC,CSARSYEQYF
NA,NA,TRBV21-1,TRBJ2-2,TGTGCCAGCAGCCTCAAAAGGGGCAGGCATACCGGGGAGCTGTTTTTT,CASSLKRGRHTGELFF
NA,NA,TRBV7-2,TRBJ2-1,TGTGCCAGCAGCACCCGACAGGGAGGAACTGGTGAGCAGTTCTTC,CASSTRQGGTGEQFF
TRBD1,few,TRBV27,TRBJ1-5,TGTGCCAGCAGTTCGACTACGGGGACAGGGGATAGCAATCAGCCCCAGCATTTT,CASSSTTGTGDSNQPQHF
NA,NA,TRBV15,TRBJ1-1,TGTGCCACCAGCAGAGCCCAACAGCACATGAACACTGAAGCTTTCTTT,CATSRAQQHMNTEAFF
TRBD1,NA,TRBV6-6,TRBJ1-6,TGTGCCAGTGGACAGGGAGAGTCGGATAATTCACCCCTCCACTTT,CASGQGESDNSPLHF
TRBD1,NA,TRBV6-5,TRBJ2-5,TGTGCCAGCAGTCCGTACAGGGGGGAGACCCAGTACTTC,CASSPYRGETQYF
NA,NA,TRBV5-1,TRBJ1-6,TGCGCCAGCAGTTTGGAGGGGGGGAATTCACCCCTCCACTTT,CASSLEGGNSPLHF
NA,once,TRBV5-5,TRBJ1-5,TGTGCCAGCAGCTTTGGGAACAGGGGCAATCAGCCCCAGCATTTT,CASSFGNRGNQPQHF
NA,NA,TRBV20-1,TRBJ1-1,TGCAGGGGTACAGCGAACACTGAAGCTTTCTTT,CRGTANTEAFF
TRBD1,NA,TRBV19,TRBJ1-1,TGTGCCAGTAGTATAAGGGGGACAGGGGGCGCGAACACTGAAGCTTTCTTT,CASSIRGTGGANTEAFF
TRBD1,NA,TRBV6-1,TRBJ1-2,TGTGCCAGCAGGGAATTGACAGGGGGCAGTTTCTACACCTTC,CASRELTGGSFYTF
NA,NA,TRBV5-1,TRBJ1-2,TGCGCCAGCAGCACAGGAAGTACGGTTGGCTACACCTTC,CASSTGSTVGYTF
NA,NA,TRBV7-8,TRBJ2-5,TGTGCCAGCAGCTCCCACGGGGATAGGCAGACCCAGTACTTC,CASSSHGDRQTQYF
NA,NA,TRBV28,TRBJ1-3,TGTGCCAGCACCAGGTCCGGAAACACCATATATTTT,CASTRSGNTIYF